This TCR beta chain was captured in a study of radiotherapy plus CTLA-4 blockade in lung cancer. Whole-study findings and limits: Strongest reported response predictors: early blood clone changes and post-radiation interferon-beta.

The CDR3 spans 11 residues. The germline CDR1 and CDR2 sequences are MNHNS and SASEGT. Trimming shortened V by 1 base and J by 11 bases, and 8 bases separated the two germline ends. As concerns this clone: The antigen remains undetermined.

Method: immunoSEQ multiplex PCR; TCRdb's copy keeps in-frame clones and lacks some. There are around 44,000 clones in the sample; around 88% occur only once, and around a sixth lies in the top ten. Material: peripheral blood, obtained from a patient treated with radiotherapy plus ipilimumab. The sequence was collected from a human donor with non-small cell lung cancer that progressed on radiotherapy plus ipilimumab. Some clones in this sample may be carry-over from other donors' samples. V is TRBV6-1 and J is TRBJ1-1, with unresolved D. DNA for the CDR3: TGTGCCAGCAGTGAAGAGGGAGGCGCTTTCTTT. This translates into CASSEEGGAFF.